The 8 T cell receptor beta chains below all came from one sample that was sequenced in a study of human T cells and chemical hapten exposure. TCRdb independently ran MiXCR on the RACE reads; one entry per CDR3 protein. The sample has about 84,000 distinct CDR3 sequences; roughly 10% are singletons. Described time point: patch test 2, 6 weeks after DPC sensitization. Documented treatment: therapeutic diphenylcyclopropenone sensitization with weekly scalp DPC. The source material was whole blood, sampled in connection with sensitization to the hapten diphenylcyclopropenone (DPC). The receptors stem from a woman aged 25-40 years with alopecia areata. Some clones in this sample may be carry-over from other donors' samples.

This clonotype has a handful of counts. The chain combines TRBV7-9 with TRBJ2-1, with D possibly being TRBD1 (6 bases). The CDR3 spans 16 residues. Germline CDR1 is SEHNR and CDR2 is FQNEAQ (reference sequence). The V and J ends lost 5 bases and 5 bases respectively, with 19 bases between them. CDR3 loop: CASSALGASRDNEQFF. The DNA of the CDR3 is TGTGCCAGCAGCGCCTTGGGGGCTAGCAGAGACAATGAGCAGTTCTTC.

This clonotype was recorded at least ten times. The rearrangement links TRBV4-2 to TRBJ2-7; maybe TRBD1 (5 bases). In germline, CDR1 is LGHNA, CDR2 YNFKEQ. Deletions cut 4 bases from V and 7 bases from J, with 14 bases between. The CDR3 covers 13 residues. The CDR3 coding sequence is TGTGCCAGCAGCCGCCAATTAGGGGAAGAGCAGTACTTC. The encoded protein is CASSRQLGEEQYF.

This clonotype was counted only a few times. The V call is TRBV29-1, the J call TRBJ2-3; 7 bases align to TRBD2. Germline lookup yields CDR1 SQVTM and CDR2 ANQGSEA. The ends lost 2 bases at V and 3 bases at J; junction bases unmatched: 11. This CDR3 comprises 16 residues. The CDR3 here is CSVEIGEGRRTDTQYF. CDR3 sequence (DNA): TGCAGCGTTGAAATCGGGGAGGGAAGGCGGACAGATACGCAGTATTTT.

The chain links TRBV4-1 to TRBJ1-1; D might be TRBD1 (5 bases). Trimming cost V 7 bases and J 1 base, with 19 bases left between them. CDR1 and CDR2 (germline): MGHRA, YSYEKL. The CDR3 extends over 16 amino acids. In DNA, the CDR3 is TGCGCCAGCACAAAATTTACTGGGGCCGGGAACACTGAAGCTTTCTTT. It encodes CASTKFTGAGNTEAFF.

This clonotype was seen at least ten times. The chain joins TRBV6-5 to TRBJ1-2, with no clear D. CDR3 size: 13 residues. Trimming pared 2 bases from V and 7 bases from J, leaving 11 bases between. The germline CDR1 and CDR2 sequences are MNHEY and SVGAGI. CDR3 protein: CASSYDGLSGYTF. The CDR3 nucleotides read TGTGCCAGCAGTTACGACGGCTTAAGTGGCTACACCTTC.

The gene calls are TRBV7-3 and TRBJ2-5, with 7 bases fitting TRBD2. CDR3 length equals 14 residues. The germline V gene has CDR1 SGHTA and CDR2 FQGTGA. J gave up 4 bases and V 3 bases, and 5 bases lay outside the gene matches. CDR3 protein: CASSFQGGAETQYF. As DNA, the CDR3 is TGTGCCAGCAGCTTCCAGGGAGGGGCAGAGACCCAGTACTTC.

V is TRBV7-6 and J is TRBJ1-5; TRBD1 agrees at 8 bases. CDR3 length: 16 amino acids. Germline CDR1 is SGHVS and CDR2 is FNYEAQ. V shed 5 bases and J 2 bases; nucleotides not matched to a gene: 8. The CDR3 loop is CASSEGQGIGNQPQHF. The CDR3 bases are TGTGCCAGCAGCGAAGGACAGGGAATAGGCAATCAGCCCCAGCATTTT. The variable domain in full, with the rest retrieved from reference TRBV7-6 and TRBJ1-5, is GAGVSQSPRYKVTKRGQDVALRCDPISGHVSLYWYRQALGQGPEFLTYFNYEAQQDKSGLPNDRFSAERPEGSISTLTIQRTEQRDSAMYRCASSEGQGIGNQPQHFGDGTRLSIL.

This clonotype was seen a few times. The chain links TRBV5-8 to TRBJ1-1; D possibly corresponds to TRBD1 (5 bases). Germline V gives CDR1 SGHTS, CDR2 YDEGEE. The CDR3 consists of 15 residues. V gave up 2 bases and J gave up 4 bases, with 15 bases separating them. The CDR3 bases are TGTGCCAGCAGCTTCGGGGCAGGACTGATCACTGAAGCTTTCTTT. It yields the protein CASSFGAGLITEAFF.